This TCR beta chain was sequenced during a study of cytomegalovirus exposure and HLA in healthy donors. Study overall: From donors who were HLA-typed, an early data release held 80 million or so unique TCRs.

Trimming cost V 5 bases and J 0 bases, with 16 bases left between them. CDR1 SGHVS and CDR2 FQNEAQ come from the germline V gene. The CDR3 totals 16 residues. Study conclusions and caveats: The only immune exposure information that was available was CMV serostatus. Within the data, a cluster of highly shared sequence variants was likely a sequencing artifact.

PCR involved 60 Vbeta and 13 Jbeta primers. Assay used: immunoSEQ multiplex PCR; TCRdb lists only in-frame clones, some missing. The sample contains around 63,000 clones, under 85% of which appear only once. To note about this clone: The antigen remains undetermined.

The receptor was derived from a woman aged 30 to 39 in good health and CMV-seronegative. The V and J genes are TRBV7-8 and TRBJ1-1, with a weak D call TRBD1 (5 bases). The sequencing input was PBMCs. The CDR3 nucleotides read TGTGCCAGCAGCCCCCGCCCCGACAGCTTGAACACTGAAGCTTTCTTT. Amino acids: CASSPRPDSLNTEAFF.